This record concerns one T cell receptor beta chain sequence. The antigen is undetermined. Time point described: pre-treatment baseline. One draw preceded checkpoint blockade; another followed its first cycle at week 3. A fixed DNA input of roughly 0.35 ug was used per bulk PBMC sample. The repertoire was sequenced with immunoSEQ multiplex PCR; TCRdb's copy has only in-frame clones and lacks some. This table holds 10,000 or so clones, roughly nine tenths found once. This entry comes from a study of blood T cell dynamics during melanoma immunotherapy. As for the study in general: First-line therapy was either pembrolizumab or nivolumab with ipilimumab for metastatic melanoma.

Notes on the study in general: PBMC repertoires of eventual disease-control patients split at W3 into clonality or diversity gains.

The sequencing used blood, collected from a patient treated with checkpoint blockade. This TCR was recovered from a human donor with melanoma.

The CDR3 sequence: CASTPGGPGRFEQYF. The CDR3 DNA follows: TGTGCCAGTACCCCGGGAGGACCTGGACGGTTCGAGCAGTACTTC. This chain connects TRBV19 to TRBJ2-7, with 7 bases aligning to TRBD2. Looked up from germline, CDR1 is LNHDA and CDR2 is SQIVND (reference sequence). The CDR3 contains 15 residues. After removal of 7 bases from V and 6 bases from J, the junction contained 15 bases not matched to a gene.